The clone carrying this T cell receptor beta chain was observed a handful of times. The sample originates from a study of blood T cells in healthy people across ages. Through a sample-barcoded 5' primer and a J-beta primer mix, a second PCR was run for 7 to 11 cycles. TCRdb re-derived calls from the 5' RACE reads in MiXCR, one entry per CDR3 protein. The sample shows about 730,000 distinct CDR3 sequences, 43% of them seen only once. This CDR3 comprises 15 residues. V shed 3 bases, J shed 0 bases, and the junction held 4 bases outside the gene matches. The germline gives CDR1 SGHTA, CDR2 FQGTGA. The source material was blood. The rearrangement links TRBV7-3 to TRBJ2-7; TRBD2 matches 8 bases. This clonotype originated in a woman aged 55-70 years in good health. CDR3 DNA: TGTGCCAGCAGCTTGAGCGGGGGACCCTCCTACGAGCAGTACTTC. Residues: CASSLSGGPSYEQYF.